This T cell receptor beta chain was identified during a study of graft-versus-host responses after intestinal transplantation. Study-wide context: Recipients received multivisceral, liver-intestinal, or isolated intestinal transplants. General observations from the study: Clonal ratios of graft-versus-host to host-versus-graft in allografts were high for patients exhibiting graft-donor T cell macrochimerism.

Profiled with immunoSEQ multiplex PCR; TCRdb holds only in-frame clones, not every one. This table has 96,000 or so clones, 80% to 95% appearing once. Comments on this clone: No antigen is known for it.

V lost 1 base to trimming and J lost 11 bases, with 24 bases between them. Looked up from germline, CDR1 is LGHNA and CDR2 is YNFKEQ. The CDR3 length is 17 residues. This chain uses TRBV4-2 with TRBJ2-1, with D perhaps matching TRBD2 (6 bases). This specimen was unstimulated CD4+ T cells sorted from spleen or lymph node cells, taken before intestinal transplant. The origin of this receptor is a human donor who received an intestinal transplant. DNA for the CDR3: TGTGCCAGCAGCCAAGGGGAGCCTAGCGCCGGGGCTACGAAGCAGTTCTTC. This gives the protein CASSQGEPSAGATKQFF.